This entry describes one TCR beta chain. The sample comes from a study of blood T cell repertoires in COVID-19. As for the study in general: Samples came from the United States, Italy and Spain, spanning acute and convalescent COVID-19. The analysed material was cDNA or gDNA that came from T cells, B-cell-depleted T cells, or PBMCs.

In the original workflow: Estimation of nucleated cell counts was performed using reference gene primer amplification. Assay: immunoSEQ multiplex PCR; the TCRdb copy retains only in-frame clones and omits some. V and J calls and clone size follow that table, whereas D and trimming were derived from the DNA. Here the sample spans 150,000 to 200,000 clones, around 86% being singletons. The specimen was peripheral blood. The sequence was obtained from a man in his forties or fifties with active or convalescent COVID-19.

CDR3 bases: TGTGCCAGCAGCTCAAGTGGGGGGATCTCTGGGGCCAACGTCCTGACTTTC. Translation: CASSSSGGISGANVLTF. The chain combines TRBV7-2 with TRBJ2-6, with TRBD2 as a possible D gene (6 bases). V was pared by 4 bases and J by 0 bases, with 13 bases between. The CDR3 runs 17 residues. CDR1 is SGHTA, CDR2 FQGNSA, per germline.